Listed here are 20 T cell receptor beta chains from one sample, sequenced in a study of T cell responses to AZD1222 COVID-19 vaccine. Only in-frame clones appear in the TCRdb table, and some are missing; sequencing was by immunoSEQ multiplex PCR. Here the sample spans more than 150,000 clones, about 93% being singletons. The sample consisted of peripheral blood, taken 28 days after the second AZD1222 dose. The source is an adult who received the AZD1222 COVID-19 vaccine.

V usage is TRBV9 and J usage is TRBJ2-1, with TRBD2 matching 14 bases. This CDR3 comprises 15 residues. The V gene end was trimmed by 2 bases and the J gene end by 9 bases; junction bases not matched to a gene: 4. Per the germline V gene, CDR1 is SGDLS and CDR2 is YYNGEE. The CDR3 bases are TGTGCCAGCAGCGTTCGGACTAGCGGGAGGATTGAGCAGTTCTTC. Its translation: CASSVRTSGRIEQFF.

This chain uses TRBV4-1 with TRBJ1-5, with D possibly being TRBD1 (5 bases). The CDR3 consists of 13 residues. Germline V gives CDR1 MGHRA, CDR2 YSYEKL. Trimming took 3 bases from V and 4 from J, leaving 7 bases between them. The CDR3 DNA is TGCGCCAGCAGCCAGACAGAGAATCAGCCCCAGCATTTT. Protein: CASSQTENQPQHF.

This CDR3 reads CASSFTGPNEQFF. The DNA of the CDR3 is TGTGCCAGCAGTTTTACAGGGCCTAATGAGCAGTTCTTC. The rearrangement links TRBV12-3 or TRBV12-4 to TRBJ2-1, with a weak D call TRBD1 (6 bases). The CDR3 totals 13 residues. V lost 3 bases and J 7 bases, leaving 10 bases between the germline ends.

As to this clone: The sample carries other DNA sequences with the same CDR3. The CDR3 DNA reads TGTGCCAGCAGTGAACTGAGGGACGAGCAGTACTTC. It yields the protein CASSELRDEQYF. The chain has TRBV2 and TRBJ2-7; possibly TRBD2 for D (5 bases). CDR1 SNHLY and CDR2 FYNNEI come from the germline V gene. Trimming pared 2 bases from V and 5 bases from J, leaving 7 bases between. The CDR3 covers 12 residues.

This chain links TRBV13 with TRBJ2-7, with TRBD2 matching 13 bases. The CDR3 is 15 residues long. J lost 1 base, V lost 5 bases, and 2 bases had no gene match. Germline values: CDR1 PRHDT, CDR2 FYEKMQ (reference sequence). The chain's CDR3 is CASSAGLAGSYEQYF. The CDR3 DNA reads TGTGCCAGCAGCGCGGGACTAGCGGGATCCTACGAGCAGTACTTC.

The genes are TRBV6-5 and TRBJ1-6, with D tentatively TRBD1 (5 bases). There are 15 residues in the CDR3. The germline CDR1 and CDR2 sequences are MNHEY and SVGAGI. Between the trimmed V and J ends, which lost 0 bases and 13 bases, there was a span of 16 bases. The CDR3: CASSYSTTTGSPLHF. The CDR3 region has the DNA TGTGCCAGCAGTTACTCGACAACTACAGGTTCGCCCCTCCACTTT.

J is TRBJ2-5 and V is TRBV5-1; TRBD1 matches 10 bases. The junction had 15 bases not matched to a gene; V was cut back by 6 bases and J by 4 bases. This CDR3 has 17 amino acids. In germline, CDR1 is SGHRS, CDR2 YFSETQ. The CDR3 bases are TGCGCCAGCACCATAACCTGGTCGGGACAGGGGACAGAGACCCAGTACTTC. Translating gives CASTITWSGQGTETQYF.

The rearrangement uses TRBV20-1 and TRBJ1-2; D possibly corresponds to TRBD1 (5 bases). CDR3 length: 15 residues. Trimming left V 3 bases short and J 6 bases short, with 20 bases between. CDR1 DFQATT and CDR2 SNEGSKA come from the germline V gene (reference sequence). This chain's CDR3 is CSASEQFYGGHGYTF. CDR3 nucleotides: TGCAGTGCTAGTGAACAGTTTTATGGGGGTCATGGCTACACCTTC.

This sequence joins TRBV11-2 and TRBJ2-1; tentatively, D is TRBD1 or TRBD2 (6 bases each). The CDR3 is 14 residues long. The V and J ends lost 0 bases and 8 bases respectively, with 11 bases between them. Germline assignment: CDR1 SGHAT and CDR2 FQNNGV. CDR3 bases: TGTGCCAGCAGCTTAGAAGGGGGGCCTTATGAGCAGTTCTTC. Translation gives CASSLEGGPYEQFF.

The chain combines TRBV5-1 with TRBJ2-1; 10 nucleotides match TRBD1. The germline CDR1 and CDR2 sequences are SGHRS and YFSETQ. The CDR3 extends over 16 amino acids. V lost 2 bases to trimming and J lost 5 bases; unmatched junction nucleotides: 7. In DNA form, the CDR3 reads TGCGCCAGCAGCTTAGGGGACAGGGGTTCCCACAATGAGCAGTTCTTC. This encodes CASSLGDRGSHNEQFF.

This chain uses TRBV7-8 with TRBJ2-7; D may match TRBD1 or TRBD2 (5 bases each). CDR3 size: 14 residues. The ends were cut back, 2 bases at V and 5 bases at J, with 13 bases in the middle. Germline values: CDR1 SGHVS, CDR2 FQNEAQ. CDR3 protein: CASSLFIGTDEQYF. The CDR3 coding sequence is TGTGCCAGCAGCTTATTTATAGGGACCGACGAGCAGTACTTC.

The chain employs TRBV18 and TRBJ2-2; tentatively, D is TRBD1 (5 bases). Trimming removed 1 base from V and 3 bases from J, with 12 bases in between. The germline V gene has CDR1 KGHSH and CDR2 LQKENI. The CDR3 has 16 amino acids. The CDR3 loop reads CASSPQGRKDTGELFF. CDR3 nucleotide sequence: TGTGCCAGCTCACCACAGGGGCGCAAGGACACCGGGGAGCTGTTTTTT.

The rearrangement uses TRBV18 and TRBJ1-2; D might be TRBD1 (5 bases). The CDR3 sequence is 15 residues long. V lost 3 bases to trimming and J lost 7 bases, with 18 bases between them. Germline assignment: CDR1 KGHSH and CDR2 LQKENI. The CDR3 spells CASSPTGTPDGGYTF. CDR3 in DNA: TGTGCCAGCTCACCTACCGGGACGCCGGATGGTGGCTACACCTTC.

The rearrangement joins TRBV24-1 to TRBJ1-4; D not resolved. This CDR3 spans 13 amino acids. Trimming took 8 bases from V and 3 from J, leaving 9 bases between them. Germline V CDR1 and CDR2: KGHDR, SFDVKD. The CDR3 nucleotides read TGTGCCACCATTGGAAGATCTAATGAAAAACTGTTTTTT. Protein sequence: CATIGRSNEKLFF.

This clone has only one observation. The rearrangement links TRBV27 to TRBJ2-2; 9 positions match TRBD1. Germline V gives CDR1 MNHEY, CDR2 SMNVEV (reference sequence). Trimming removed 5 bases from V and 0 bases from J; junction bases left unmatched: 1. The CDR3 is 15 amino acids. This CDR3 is CASSGQGPNTGELFF. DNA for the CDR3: TGTGCCAGCAGTGGACAGGGGCCGAACACCGGGGAGCTGTTTTTT.

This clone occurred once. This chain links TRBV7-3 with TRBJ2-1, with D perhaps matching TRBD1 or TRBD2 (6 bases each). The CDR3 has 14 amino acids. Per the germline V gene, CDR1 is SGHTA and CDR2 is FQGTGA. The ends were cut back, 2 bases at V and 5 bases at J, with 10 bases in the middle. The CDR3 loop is CASSLGGQNNEQFF. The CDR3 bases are TGTGCCAGCAGCTTAGGGGGGCAGAACAATGAGCAGTTCTTC.

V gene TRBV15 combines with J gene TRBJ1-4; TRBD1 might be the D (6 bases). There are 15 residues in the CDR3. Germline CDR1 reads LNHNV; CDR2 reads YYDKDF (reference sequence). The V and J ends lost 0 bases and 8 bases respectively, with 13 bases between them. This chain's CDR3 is CATSRDQPGAEKLFF. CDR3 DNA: TGTGCCACCAGCAGAGATCAGCCGGGGGCCGAAAAACTGTTTTTT.

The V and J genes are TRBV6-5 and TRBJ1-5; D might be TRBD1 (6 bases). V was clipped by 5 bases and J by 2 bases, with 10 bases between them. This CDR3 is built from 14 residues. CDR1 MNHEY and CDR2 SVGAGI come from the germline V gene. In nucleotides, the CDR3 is TGTGCCAGCAGTCCCTACAGGGGCAATCAGCCCCAGCATTTT. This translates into CASSPYRGNQPQHF.

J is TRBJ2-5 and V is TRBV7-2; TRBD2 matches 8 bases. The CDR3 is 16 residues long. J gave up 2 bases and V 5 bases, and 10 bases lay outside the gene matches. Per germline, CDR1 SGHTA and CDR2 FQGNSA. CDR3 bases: TGTGCCAGCAGCCAGGCAGGCGGGGGGAAACAAGAGACCCAGTACTTC. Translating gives CASSQAGGGKQETQYF.

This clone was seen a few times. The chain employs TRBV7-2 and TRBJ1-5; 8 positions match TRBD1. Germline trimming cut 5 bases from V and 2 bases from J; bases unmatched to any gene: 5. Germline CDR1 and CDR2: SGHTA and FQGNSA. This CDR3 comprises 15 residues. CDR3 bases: TGTGCCAGCAGCCTCCTACAGGGGGGCAATCAGCCCCAGCATTTT. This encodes CASSLLQGGNQPQHF.